The present T cell receptor beta chain was sequenced within a study of technical replicates of blood from a handful of donors. There are a few counts of this clone. Trimming shortened V by 0 bases and J by 1 base, and 9 bases separated the two germline ends. Per the germline V gene, CDR1 is MGHRA and CDR2 is YSYEKL. This CDR3 spans 15 amino acids. Profiling relied on immunoSEQ multiplex PCR, and the TCRdb table lists in-frame clones only, not all of them. Of 75,000 to 90,000 clones listed, 90% to 95% are singletons. Sequencing used T cells isolated from PBMCs. The TCR was taken from a human donor in good health. This chain joins TRBV4-1 and TRBJ1-1; D ambiguous. The CDR3, as DNA: TGCGCCAGCAGCCAAGATCGATCGGGGAACACTGAAGCTTTCTTT. This translates into CASSQDRSGNTEAFF.